This T cell receptor (beta chain) was recorded in a study of Graves' ophthalmopathy and Graves' hyperthyroidism. Study background: Investigators collected peripheral blood at initial diagnosis, before any treatment was given.

Diagnosis used clinical symptoms, serum thyroxine, TRAb, thyroid ultrasound and orbital computed tomography. This CDR3 has 17 amino acids. Trimming at V came to 2 bases and at J to 4 bases, leaving 9 bases not matched to a gene. RNA transcripts provided the template for amplifying TCR beta CDR3 regions. Investigators did first-round RT-PCR with HTBI primers, then second-round multiplex PCR. Using its own MiXCR run on the multiplex PCR reads, TCRdb lists one record per CDR3 protein. The sample includes around 660,000 distinct CDR3 sequences, just over 40% of them seen just once. This TCR came from an adult man with Graves' ophthalmopathy. The chain employs TRBV12-3 or TRBV12-4 and TRBJ2-5; 11 positions match TRBD2. The specimen was peripheral blood. This CDR3 reads CASSLPELAGERETQYF. In DNA, the CDR3 is TGTGCCAGCAGTTTACCCGAACTAGCGGGAGAAAGAGAGACCCAGTACTTC.